This T cell receptor (beta chain) was sequenced in a study of OX40 agonist ivuxolimab in advanced cancers. Overall study context: The group had a mean age of approximately 60 years, ranged from roughly 23 to 90, and was 80% to 90% male.

Whole-study findings and limits: The average count of expanded clones was higher among CD8+ T cells than among CD4+.

Note on this clone: Its specificity is unknown.

The CDR3 sequence is 15 residues long. Looked up from germline, CDR1 is LNHDA and CDR2 is SQIVND (reference sequence). With 5 bases removed from V and 5 bases from J, the gap between germline ends came to 16 bases. TCRdb keeps only in-frame clones here, not all; method: immunoSEQ multiplex PCR. The sample includes almost 85,000 clones, roughly 84% seen only once; the top ten take 6.5%. The TCR sequence derives from an adult with an advanced solid tumor such as melanoma, head and neck, liver or kidney cancer. The starting material was CD4+ or CD8+ T cells sorted from blood, obtained in a trial of the OX40 agonist ivuxolimab. V gene TRBV19 combines with J gene TRBJ2-1; either TRBD1 or TRBD2 may fit D (5 bases each). CDR3 bases: TGTGCCAGTAGTCAGTGGGACCCTTCCCACAATGAGCAGTTCTTC. This encodes CASSQWDPSHNEQFF.